This T cell receptor beta chain was profiled in a study of CD4 T cells in relation to SARS-CoV-2 and coronaviruses (dated by TCRdb to about 2021). Describing the broader study: In the ViraFEST assay, PBMCs were cultured with antigen for approximately ten days, after which TCR beta CDR3s were sequenced to identify antigen-specific clonal expansions. Across all 12 patients in the full convalescent cohort, ages ranged from about 21 to 80 years, with a median of 38. Among the 12 convalescent patients, 8 males and 4 females were included, and two of the subjects were Hispanic. Patient-derived lymphoblastoid cell lines were used to map the HLA restriction of shared crossreactive spike epitopes. At the level of individual TCR clonotypes, the study measured memory CD4+ T cell crossreactivity between SARS-CoV-2 spike protein and common cold coronavirus spike proteins. The Adaptive Biotechnologies TCR-sequencing kit was used for samples from a few pre-COVID donors and for the naive versus memory experiments, whereas the other data were Illumina-based. A different TCR-beta assay, based on Illumina, was used to sequence expansion assays from other donors in the study.

Per the germline V gene, MNHEY is the CDR1 and SVGEGT is the CDR2. V is clipped by 5 bases and J by 6 bases, and the sequence between their germline boundaries is 11 bases long. Measured from the cysteine to the phenylalanine, the CDR3 is 12 residues long. The only DNA kept is the CDR3, 36 bases in frame from the first base. Naive and memory CD4+ T cells were separated from cryopreserved PBMCs through CD4 enrichment, which was followed by EasySep naive CD4+ T cell enrichment. Sorted naive or memory CD4+ T cells (around 10^5) were grown at a 1:1 ratio with T cell-depleted PBMCs and CEF peptides for 10 days. In general, triplicate replicate wells were used for every peptide culture condition. Ficoll-Paque PLUS gradient centrifugation was used to isolate PBMCs from leukapheresis product or whole blood. PBMCs were either cryopreserved at -140°C or used fresh in the expansion assay. The QIAamp Micro DNA Kit was used to extract genomic DNA from the CD4+ T cells.

To note about this clone: Its antigen is currently not known. Base quality data are lacking; no much larger clone is found one base away.

Survey-level immunoSEQ TCR-beta sequencing was performed on DNA from CEF-cultured naive and memory CD4+ T cells. The original methods were these. Preprocessing removed nonproductive sequences and CDR3s not starting with C, not ending with F or W, or shorter than 7 amino acids. The MANAFEST web app identified antigen-specific clonotypes based on expansion compared with the reference and other culture wells. A clone counted as positive if significantly expanded in 2 of 3 replicate wells versus the reference culture at FDR below 0.05. A further requirement for positive clones was significant expansion compared with all other tandem wells, along with an odds ratio above 5. Cultured and uncultured naive and memory CD4+ repertoires were searched for previously identified spike- and CEF-reactive CDR3s. Pairwise Levenshtein distance, computed with the stringdist R package after three terminal residues were trimmed from each end, was used as the measure of CDR3 homology. The immuneACCESS repertoire file appears here via TCRdb, limited to in-frame rearrangements. These files lack a portion of the clones; in checked studies, under half of the deficit traces to unresolved V genes, and the cause of the others is not known. V and J calls and clone size are copied from that table; D and trimming were computed from the DNA. For this sample the table gives tens of thousands of clones, of which 77% were detected only once. Clones ranked in the top ten supply 2.8% of the sample.

Broad study findings and their caveats: Crossreactive clones showed significantly weaker SARS-CoV-2-driven expansion than monoreactive clones, consistent with antigenic imprinting. In roughly 65% of donors, memory CD4+ clonotypes turned up that crossrecognized SARS-CoV-2 and at least one common cold coronavirus spike. Small numbers of patients and of tested TCRs limited the study. Since the crossreactivity analysis centred on spike protein, crossreactivity against other viral proteins was not assessed. Because no donor provided both pre-pandemic and post-infection samples, tracing the source of pre-existing responses was limited. Sequencing naive versus memory cells indicated that the assay picks up memory recall responses, not primary responses primed during culture.

The chain joins TRBV6-2 or TRBV6-3 to TRBJ2-7, with TRBD1 tentatively as D gene (6 bases match). The sequencing input was memory CD4+ T cells from PBMCs, cultured in vitro. The sample's cell subset or site label, decoded: memory (non-naive) CD4+ T cells. The receptor was derived from an adult with COVID-19. The DNA sequence is given as TGTGCCAGCAGTGGAACAGGGATCGAGCAGTACTTC. It translates as CASSGTGIEQYF.